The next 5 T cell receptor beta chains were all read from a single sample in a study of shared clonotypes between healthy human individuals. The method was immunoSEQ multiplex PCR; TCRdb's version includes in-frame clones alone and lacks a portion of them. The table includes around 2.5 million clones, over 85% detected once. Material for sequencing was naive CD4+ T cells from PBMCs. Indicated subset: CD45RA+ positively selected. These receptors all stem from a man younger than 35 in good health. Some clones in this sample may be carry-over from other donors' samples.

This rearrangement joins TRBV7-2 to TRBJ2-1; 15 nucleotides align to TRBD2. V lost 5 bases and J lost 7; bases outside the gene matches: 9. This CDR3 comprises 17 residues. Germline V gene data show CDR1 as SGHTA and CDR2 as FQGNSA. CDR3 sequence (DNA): TGTGCCAGCAGCACCCGGACTAGCGGGAGGGGGGATAATGAGCAGTTCTTC. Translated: CASSTRTSGRGDNEQFF.

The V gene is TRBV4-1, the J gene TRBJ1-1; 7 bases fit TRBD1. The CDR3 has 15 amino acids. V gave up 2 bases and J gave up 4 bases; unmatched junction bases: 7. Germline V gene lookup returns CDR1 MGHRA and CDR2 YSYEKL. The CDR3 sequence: CASSQRTGGPTEAFF. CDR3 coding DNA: TGCGCCAGCAGCCAAAGGACAGGTGGGCCCACTGAAGCTTTCTTT.

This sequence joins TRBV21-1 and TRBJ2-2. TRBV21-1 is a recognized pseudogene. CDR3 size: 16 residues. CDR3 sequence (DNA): TGTGCCAGCAGCAAAAAATTGGGACGGTGCACCGGGGAGCTGTTTTTT. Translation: CASSKKLGRCTGELFF.

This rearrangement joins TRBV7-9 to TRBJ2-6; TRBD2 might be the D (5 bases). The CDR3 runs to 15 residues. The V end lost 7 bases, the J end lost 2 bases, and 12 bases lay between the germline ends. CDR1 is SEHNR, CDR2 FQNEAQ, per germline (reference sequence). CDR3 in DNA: TGTGCCAGCACCCCTGTCGGGGCTGGGGCCAACGTCCTGACTTTC. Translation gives CASTPVGAGANVLTF. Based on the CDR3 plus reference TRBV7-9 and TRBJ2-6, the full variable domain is DTGVSQNPRHKITKRGQNVTFRCDPISEHNRLYWYRQTLGQGPEFLTYFQNEAQLEKSRLLSDRFSAERPKGSFSTLEIQRTEQGDSAMYLCASTPVGAGANVLTFGAGSRLTVL.

The CDR3 reads CASSLSGSLRGYNEQFF. In DNA form, the CDR3 reads TGTGCCAGCAGTTTATCGGGGTCCCTTAGGGGATACAATGAGCAGTTCTTC. V gene TRBV27 combines with J gene TRBJ2-1, with D possibly matching TRBD1 (5 bases). Germline V CDR1 and CDR2: MNHEY, SMNVEV (reference sequence). There are 17 residues in the CDR3. V lost 0 bases and J 4 bases, leaving 16 bases between the germline ends.